The sequence of this T cell receptor beta chain was determined in a study of prognosis after radiotherapy for stage I lung cancer (dated by TCRdb to the early 2020s). The study in broad terms: Between April 2018 and January 2019, more than 15 stage I NSCLC patients were enrolled in Nanjing, China. Ages in the cohort of 13 men and over 5 women ranged from roughly 53 to 84 years, with a median of 74. For each of the roughly 19 patients, one blood sample was taken before SBRT and one after, so the study sequenced approximately 40 samples in total. The study profiled peripheral blood TCR beta repertoires from stage I NSCLC patients before and after stereotactic body radiotherapy and related them to distant failure. Image-guided IMRT or VMAT was used to deliver SBRT in 3 to 5 fractions at a biologically effective dose of at least 100 Gy. SBRT was not combined with any concurrent therapy in any patient. After SBRT, distant metastases developed in four of the 19 patients at a median of 7 months, while the remaining 15 patients had no significant progression. On tumor histology, roughly 11 patients had adenocarcinoma and more than 5 had squamous cell carcinoma. The study included about 15 patients with newly diagnosed primary stage I lung tumors and 4 or 5 with oligometastatic NSCLC after surgical resection of the primary tumor. All patients were considered medically inoperable, owing to comorbidities in approximately 12 and refusal of surgery in about seven.

V is cut by 6 bases and J by 0 bases, and the space between the germline ends is 12 bases. CDR1 is given as MNHEY and CDR2 as SVGEGT, both from the germline V gene. The CDR3 runs 15 amino acids, cysteine and phenylalanine included. The read is trimmed to its CDR3 DNA, 45 bases read in frame from base 1. Broader findings and caveats from the paper: All reported P values were unadjusted for multiple comparisons. The study was limited by the small cohort and short follow-up, and independent validation of the study findings is required. TRBV and TRBJ usage frequencies reportedly varied with metastasis status, involving two V genes at baseline and several V and two J genes after SBRT. No determination of tumor specificity was made for expanded TCR clones. Post-SBRT Shannon entropy and its change from baseline were lower in patients who developed distant metastases; baseline Shannon entropy was not associated with metastases. After SBRT, the number of unique TCR clones decreased (median about 9,100 before versus about 7,000 after; Wilcoxon paired P=0.011).

No patient had a history of other malignancies or prior chemotherapy or radiotherapy, and all had node-negative disease on CT and PET/CT. At each of two time points, 6 to 7.5 milliliters of peripheral venous blood were collected in EDTA tubes. PBMCs were isolated by Ficoll-Paque Plus density-gradient centrifugation. Right after collection, samples were placed at -80 degrees C and kept there until analysis. Regarding this clonotype: The target of this receptor is not known. Base-call qualities are not available, and no considerably larger clone is one nucleotide away.

Two rounds of multiplex PCR on genomic DNA were used to amplify the TCR beta CDR3 region. In the first PCR round, primers specific to each TRBV and TRBJ gene were used, and the primer sequences were filed in Chinese patent CN105087789A. The second PCR round used universal primers. The Roche High Pure PCR Template Preparation Kit was used to extract genomic DNA from frozen PBMCs. Libraries were sequenced paired-end with 151 bp reads on an Illumina HiSeq 3000. The authors processed their data as follows. Raw reads lacking the multiplex PCR primer sequences were removed with CutAdapt. High-quality paired reads were merged into contigs with PEAR. TRB V, D and J gene segments were assigned to each contig with MiXCR by alignment to reference sequences. To remove sequencing errors, CDR3 sequences were clustered according to base quality and sequence similarity. Diversity was calculated as Shannon entropy divided by the natural log of the number of productive TCR sequences. One minus Shannon entropy divided by the natural log of the number of unique clonotypes was used as the definition of clonality. The Youden index of ROC curves was used to select progression-free survival cut-offs for repertoire metrics, and analyses were performed in R 3.5.3. Clones were called with MiXCR by TCRdb after fastp trimmed the public reads at Q25, and only in-frame beta chains were retained. Each entry merges the rows of one CDR3 protein and shows their most common DNA and genes. The V and J calls here are based on TCRdb, not the publication. Present in this sample are more than 30,000 distinct CDR3 sequences, around two fifths of which were seen just once. Just over 15% of the sample is in the top ten clones.

This receptor chain uses TRBV6-2 or TRBV6-3 and TRBJ2-1; no D gene can be assigned with confidence. Sequences were derived from PBMCs, sampled before or after stereotactic body radiation therapy (not recorded which). This sequence originates from a donor over 45 with non-small cell lung cancer. The CDR3 reads as follows: CASRKPVSSYNEQFF. The nucleotide sequence is given as TGTGCCAGCAGAAAACCGGTGAGCTCCTACAATGAGCAGTTCTTC.